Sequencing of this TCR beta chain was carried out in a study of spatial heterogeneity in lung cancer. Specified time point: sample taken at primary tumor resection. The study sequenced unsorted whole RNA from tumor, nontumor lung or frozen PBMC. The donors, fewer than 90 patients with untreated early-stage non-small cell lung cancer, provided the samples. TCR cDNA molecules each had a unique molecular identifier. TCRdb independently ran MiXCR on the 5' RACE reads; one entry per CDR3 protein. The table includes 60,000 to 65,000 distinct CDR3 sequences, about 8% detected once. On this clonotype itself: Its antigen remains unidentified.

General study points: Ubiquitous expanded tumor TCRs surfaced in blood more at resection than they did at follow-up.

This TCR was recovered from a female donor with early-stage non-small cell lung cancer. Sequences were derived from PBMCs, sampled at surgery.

The CDR3 bases are TGCAGCGTCCTGGGACAGGGTGGTCAGCCCCAGCATTTT. Residues: CSVLGQGGQPQHF. V and J are TRBV29-1 and TRBJ1-5, with TRBD1 matching over 9 bases. The CDR3 is 13 amino acids. Germline V gene sequence: CDR1 SQVTM, CDR2 ANQGSEA. V trimming: 6 bases; J trimming: 6 bases; junction bases outside the gene matches: 6.